Here is one T cell receptor beta chain with its context. Its antigen is as yet unknown. Germline CDR1 reads DFQATT; CDR2 reads SNEGSKA (reference sequence). CDR3 length: 12 amino acids. For both chains, the TCRalpha and TCRbeta cDNA went through two nested PCRs of around 15 and 9 cycles. One entry per CDR3 protein, without DNA, is what TCRdb gives after re-calling the 5' RACE reads. This table lists approximately 200,000 distinct CDR3 sequences. These data come from a study of monozygotic twins with inflammatory bowel disease. Study results and caveats: Since immunosuppressive treatments differed, patient repertoires may have gained added variability. The inverse Simpson measure of TCRbeta diversity was lower in IBD patients than in healthy co-twins. Support was absent for any single strong signal or clonotype linked to IBD.

V and J are TRBV20-1 and TRBJ1-2. The sample was blood. The TCR was taken from a human donor with ulcerative colitis or Crohn's disease, or a healthy co-twin of an affected twin (not recorded which). The CDR3 protein is CSARVEGGGYTF.